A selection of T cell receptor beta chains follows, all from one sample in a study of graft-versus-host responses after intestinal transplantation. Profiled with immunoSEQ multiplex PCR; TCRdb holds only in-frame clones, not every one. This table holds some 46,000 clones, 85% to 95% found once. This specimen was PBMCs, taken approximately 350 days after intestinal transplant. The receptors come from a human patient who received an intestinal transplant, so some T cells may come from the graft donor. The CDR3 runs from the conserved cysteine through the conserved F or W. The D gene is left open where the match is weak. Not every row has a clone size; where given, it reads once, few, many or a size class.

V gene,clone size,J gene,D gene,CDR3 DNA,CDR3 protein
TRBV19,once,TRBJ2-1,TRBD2,TGTGCCAGTAGTCAAGCGGGAGCGGGATACAATGAGCAGTTCTTC,CASSQAGAGYNEQFF
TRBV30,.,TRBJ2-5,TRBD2,TGTGCCTGGAGTGGGGCTAGCGGGGGGTACCAAGAGACCCAGTACTTC,CAWSGASGGYQETQYF
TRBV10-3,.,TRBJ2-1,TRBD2,TGTGCCATCAGCGGTGGAGTTCTAGCGGGGGCTCAGCAGTTCTTC,CAISGGVLAGAQQFF
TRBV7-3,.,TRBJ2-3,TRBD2,TGTGCCAGCAGCTTATCCCCCCTAGCGGGGCGCACAGATACGCAGTATTTT,CASSLSPLAGRTDTQYF
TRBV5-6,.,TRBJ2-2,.,TGTGCCAGCAGCTTGGGGGGAATAAACACCGGGGAGCTGTTTTTT,CASSLGGINTGELFF
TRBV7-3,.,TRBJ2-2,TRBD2,TGTGCCAGCAGCTTAAACGGGAGGGAGCTCGGCGGGGAGCTGTTTTTT,CASSLNGRELGGELFF
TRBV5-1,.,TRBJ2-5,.,TGCGCCAGCAGCTTGGGAACGGCGGGGCCGCGGGAGACCCAGTACTTC,CASSLGTAGPRETQYF
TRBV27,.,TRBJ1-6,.,TGTGCCAGCAAGGGACGTAAGGTGTACTCCTATAATTCACCCCTCCACTTT,CASKGRKVYSYNSPLHF
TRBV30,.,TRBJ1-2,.,TGTGCCTGGAACGGCGGGAATCTTCCCCGGGGCTACACCTTC,CAWNGGNLPRGYTF
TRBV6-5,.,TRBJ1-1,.,TGTGCCAGCAGTTACTCGTTGGGCACTGAAGCTTTCTTT,CASSYSLGTEAFF
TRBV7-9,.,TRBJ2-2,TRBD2,TGTGCCAGCAGTCTTAGCGGGAACGCGAACACCGGGGAGCTGTTTTTT,CASSLSGNANTGELFF
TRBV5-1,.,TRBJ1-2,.,TGCGCCAGCAGCTCGGATGGCATTAACTATGGCTACACCTTC,CASSSDGINYGYTF
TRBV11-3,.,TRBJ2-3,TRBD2,TGTGCCAGCAGCCTCGGGACTAGCGGAAGCACAGATACGCAGTATTTT,CASSLGTSGSTDTQYF
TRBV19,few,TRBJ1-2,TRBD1,TGTGCCAGTAGTACCAACACAGGGGACGGCTACACCTTC,CASSTNTGDGYTF
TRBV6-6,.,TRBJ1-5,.,TGTGCCAGCAGTTACTCGTCCGGGGGCAATCAGCCCCAGCATTTT,CASSYSSGGNQPQHF